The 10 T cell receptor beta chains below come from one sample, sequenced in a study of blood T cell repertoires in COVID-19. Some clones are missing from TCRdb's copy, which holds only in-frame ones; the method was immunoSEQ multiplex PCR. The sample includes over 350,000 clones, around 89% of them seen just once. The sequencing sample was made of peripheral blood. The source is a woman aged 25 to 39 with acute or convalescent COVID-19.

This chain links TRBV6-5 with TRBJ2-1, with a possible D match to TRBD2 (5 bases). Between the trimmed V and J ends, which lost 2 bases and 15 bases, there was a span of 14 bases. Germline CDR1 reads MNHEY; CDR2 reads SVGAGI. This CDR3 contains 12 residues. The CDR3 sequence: CASSYGNGKAFF. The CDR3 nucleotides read TGTGCCAGCAGTTACGGGAACGGGAAGGCGTTCTTC.

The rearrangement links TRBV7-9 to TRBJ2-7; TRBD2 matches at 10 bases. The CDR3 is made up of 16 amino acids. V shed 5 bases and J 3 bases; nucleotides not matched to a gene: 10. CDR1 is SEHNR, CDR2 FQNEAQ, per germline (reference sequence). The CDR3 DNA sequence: TGTGCCAGCAGCCGGAACAGCGGGGGGGCTAACTACGAGCAGTACTTC. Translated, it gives CASSRNSGGANYEQYF.

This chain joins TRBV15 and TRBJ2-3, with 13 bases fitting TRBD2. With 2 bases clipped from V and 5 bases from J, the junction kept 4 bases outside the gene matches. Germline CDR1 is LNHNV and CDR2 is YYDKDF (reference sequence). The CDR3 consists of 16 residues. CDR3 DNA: TGTGCCACCAGCAGAAGACTAGCGGGGGGTTTAGATACGCAGTATTTT. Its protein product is CATSRRLAGGLDTQYF.

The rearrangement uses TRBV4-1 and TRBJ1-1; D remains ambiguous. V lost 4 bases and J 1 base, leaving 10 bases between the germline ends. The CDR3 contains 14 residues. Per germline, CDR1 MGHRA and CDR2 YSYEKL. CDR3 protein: CASSPRRGNTEAFF. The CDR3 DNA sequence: TGCGCCAGCAGCCCTAGACGGGGGAACACTGAAGCTTTCTTT.

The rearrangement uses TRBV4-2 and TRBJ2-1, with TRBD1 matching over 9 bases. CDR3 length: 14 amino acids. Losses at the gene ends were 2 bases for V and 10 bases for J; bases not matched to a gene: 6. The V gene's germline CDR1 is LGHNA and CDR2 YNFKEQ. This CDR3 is CASSQHGQGQEQFF. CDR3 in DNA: TGTGCCAGCAGCCAACACGGACAGGGGCAGGAGCAGTTCTTC.

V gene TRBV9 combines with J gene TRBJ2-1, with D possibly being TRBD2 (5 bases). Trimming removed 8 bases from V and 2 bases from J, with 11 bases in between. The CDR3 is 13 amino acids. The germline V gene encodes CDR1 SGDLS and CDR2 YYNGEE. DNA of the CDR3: TGTGCCAGGGAGGACCCACCCTACAATGAGCAGTTCTTC. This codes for CAREDPPYNEQFF. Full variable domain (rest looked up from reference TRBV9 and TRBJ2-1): DSGVTQTPKHLITATGQRVTLRCSPRSGDLSVYWYQQSLDQGLQFLIQYYNGEERAKGNILERFSAQQFPDLHSELNLSSLELGDSALYFCAREDPPYNEQFFGPGTRLTVL.

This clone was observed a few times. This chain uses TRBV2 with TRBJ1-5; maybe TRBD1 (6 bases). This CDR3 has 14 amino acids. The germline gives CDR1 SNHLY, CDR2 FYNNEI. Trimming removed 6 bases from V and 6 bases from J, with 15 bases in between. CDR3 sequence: CASSRGGAGQPQHF. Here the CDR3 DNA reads TGTGCCAGCAGCCGAGGGGGGGCTGGTCAGCCCCAGCATTTT.

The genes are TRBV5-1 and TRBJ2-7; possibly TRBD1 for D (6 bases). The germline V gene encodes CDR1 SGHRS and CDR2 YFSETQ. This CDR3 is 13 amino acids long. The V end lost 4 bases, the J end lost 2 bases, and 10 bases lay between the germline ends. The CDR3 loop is CASSLTGTYEQYF. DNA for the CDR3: TGCGCCAGCAGCCTGACAGGAACCTACGAGCAGTACTTC.

CDR3 bases: TGTGCCAGCAGTGAACTACGAACAATCGGGTTTAATCAGCCCCAGCATTTT. Encoded protein: CASSELRTIGFNQPQHF. The V gene is TRBV6-1, the J gene TRBJ1-5; D is unclear. CDR1 MNHNS and CDR2 SASEGT come from the germline V gene. The CDR3 spans 17 residues. Deletions cut 2 bases from V and 4 bases from J, with 18 bases between.

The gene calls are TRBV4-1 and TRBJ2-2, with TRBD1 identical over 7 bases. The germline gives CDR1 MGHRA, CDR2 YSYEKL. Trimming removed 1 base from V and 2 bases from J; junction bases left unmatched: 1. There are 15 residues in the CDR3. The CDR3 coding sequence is TGCGCCAGCAGCCAAGGGGACAGAAACACCGGGGAGCTGTTTTTT. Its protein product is CASSQGDRNTGELFF.